The rows below give T cell receptor beta chains drawn from one sample of a study of blood T cell repertoires in COVID-19. Sequencing used immunoSEQ multiplex PCR; TCRdb keeps in-frame clones, though not all of them. The repertoire holds about 73,000 clones, with 75% to 90% as singletons. Input material: peripheral blood. Every receptor here comes from an elderly man with acute or convalescent COVID-19. The CDR3 runs from the conserved cysteine through the conserved F or W. Each record gives: J gene, clone size, V gene, D gene, CDR3 protein, CDR3 DNA. The D gene is left open where the match is weak. Size values are once, few and many counts, or a class for expanded clones, and some rows have none.

>TRBJ1-1|.|TRBV6-5|.
CASSYADMNTEAFF
TGTGCCAGCAGTTACGCAGACATGAACACTGAAGCTTTCTTT
>TRBJ2-7|.|TRBV18|.
CASSPTGYEQYF
TGTGCCAGCTCACCAACCGGCTACGAGCAGTACTTC
>TRBJ2-1|few|TRBV14|TRBD1
CASSHLGQGSYNEQFF
TGTGCCAGCAGCCATCTGGGACAGGGATCCTACAATGAGCAGTTCTTC
>TRBJ1-2|.|TRBV5-1|.
CASSPQGEPYGYTF
TGCGCCAGCAGCCCACAGGGAGAACCCTATGGCTACACCTTC
>TRBJ2-7|few|TRBV6-6|.
CASSYSVPVYEQYF
TGTGCCAGCAGTTACTCTGTCCCAGTCTACGAGCAGTACTTC
>TRBJ2-3|few|TRBV6-1|.
CASSESRGTQYF
TGTGCCAGCAGTGAAAGCAGGGGTACGCAGTATTTT
>TRBJ2-3|once|TRBV28|TRBD2
CASSAGGGDWADTQYF
TGTGCCAGCAGCGCGGGGGGGGGAGATTGGGCAGATACGCAGTATTTT
>TRBJ1-3|.|TRBV6-5|.
CASVRVPGNTIYF
TGTGCCAGTGTTCGGGTCCCTGGAAACACCATATATTTT
>TRBJ2-2|.|TRBV6-2/TRBV6-3|TRBD1
CASSQTGGTGELFF
TGTGCCAGCAGCCAGACAGGGGGGACCGGGGAGCTGTTTTTT
>TRBJ2-7|.|TRBV12-3/TRBV12-4|TRBD2
CASRTSGRYEQYF
TGTGCCAGCAGGACTAGCGGGAGGTACGAGCAGTACTTC
>TRBJ2-1|few|TRBV5-1|TRBD1
CASRGTGGTYNEQFF
TGCGCCAGCAGGGGTACAGGGGGAACCTACAATGAGCAGTTCTTC
>TRBJ2-3|.|TRBV2|.
CASSGLLFTDTQYF
TGTGCCAGCAGTGGGTTACTTTTCACAGATACGCAGTATTTT
>TRBJ1-4|.|TRBV29-1|.
CSVHTQGQANEKLFF
TGCAGCGTTCACACTCAGGGGCAGGCTAATGAAAAACTGTTTTTT
>TRBJ1-1|.|TRBV6-5|.
CASSLGDSNTEAFF
TGTGCCAGCAGTCTAGGCGACTCAAACACTGAAGCTTTCTTT
>TRBJ2-3|once|TRBV6-5|.
CASRGHTADTQYF
TGTGCCAGCAGGGGGCACACGGCGGATACGCAGTATTTT
>TRBJ2-2|.|TRBV9|.
CASSPNRDGELFF
TGTGCCAGCAGCCCAAACAGGGACGGGGAGCTGTTTTTT
>TRBJ1-2|.|TRBV2|TRBD1
CASRPGSTGGYGYTF
TGTGCCAGCAGGCCCGGTTCGACAGGGGGCTATGGCTACACCTTC
>TRBJ2-2|.|TRBV19|.
CASSWQGMDTGELFF
TGTGCCAGTAGTTGGCAGGGGATGGACACCGGGGAGCTGTTTTTT
>TRBJ2-1|.|TRBV18|TRBD1
CASSPGTGGEQFF
TGTGCCAGCTCACCAGGGACAGGGGGTGAGCAGTTCTTC
>TRBJ1-1|.|TRBV25-1|TRBD1
CASSGTGGTEAFF
TGTGCCAGCAGTGGGACAGGGGGCACTGAAGCTTTCTTT
>TRBJ2-2|.|TRBV6-4|.
CASNIQGNGELFF
TGTGCCAGCAATATACAGGGTAACGGGGAGCTGTTTTTT
>TRBJ1-2|.|TRBV4-2|TRBD1
CASSLDHQGAGAGYTF
TGTGCCAGCAGCCTGGATCATCAGGGGGCAGGCGCTGGCTACACCTTC
>TRBJ1-3|.|TRBV4-1|TRBD1
CASSQRDRGTGNTIYF
TGCGCCAGCAGCCAGCGGGACAGGGGTACCGGAAACACCATATATTTT
>TRBJ1-3|.|TRBV7-6|.
CASSLSGNTIYF
TGTGCCAGCAGCCTCTCTGGAAACACCATATATTTT
>TRBJ1-1|few|TRBV5-6|.
CATQGLGTEAFF
TGTGCCACACAGGGTCTGGGCACTGAAGCTTTCTTT
>TRBJ1-2|.|TRBV5-4|TRBD1
CASSLEGQNRANGYTF
TGTGCCAGCAGCTTGGAGGGACAGAACAGGGCGAATGGCTACACCTTC
>TRBJ1-4|.|TRBV20-1|.
CSASSGRREKLFF
TGCAGTGCTAGTTCAGGGAGGAGGGAAAAACTGTTTTTT
>TRBJ1-1|.|TRBV5-1|TRBD1
CASSLPRDRALMNTEAFF
TGCGCCAGCAGCTTACCTAGGGACAGGGCCCTCATGAACACTGAAGCTTTCTTT
>TRBJ1-1|.|TRBV6-5|.
CASSKLVTEAFF
TGTGCCAGCAGTAAATTAGTCACTGAAGCTTTCTTT
>TRBJ2-3|.|TRBV3-1/TRBV3-2|TRBD2
CASSQGGGRTDTQYF
TGTGCCAGCAGCCAGGGGGGGGGACGCACAGATACGCAGTATTTT